The source of this T cell receptor (beta chain) is a study of blood T cell repertoires in COVID-19. Across the study: The samples span acute and convalescent COVID-19 from the United States, Italy and Spain. The analysed material was cDNA or gDNA that came from T cells, B-cell-depleted T cells, or PBMCs.

V was cut by 1 base and J by 8 bases, with 15 bases left in between. This CDR3 region has 14 residues. Germline CDR1 reads SGDLS; CDR2 reads YYNGEE. Methods used by the authors: By means of reference gene primer amplification, nucleated cell counts were estimated. Only in-frame clones appear in the TCRdb table, and some are missing; sequencing was by immunoSEQ multiplex PCR. The V and J calls and clone size are taken from that table; D and trimming were inferred from the DNA. The sample shows 200,000 to 300,000 clones, about 83% of them seen only once. This TCR was recovered from a middle-aged man with acute or convalescent COVID-19. J is TRBJ1-2 and V is TRBV9; perhaps TRBD1 as D (6 bases). Source material: peripheral blood. CDR3 nucleotide sequence: TGTGCCAGCAGCGTAAACCAGGGGAGGGGCGGCTACACCTTC. This codes for CASSVNQGRGGYTF.